Below, 9 T cell receptor beta chains from the same sample are listed, as sequenced in a study of blood T cells in healthy people across ages. A J-beta primer mix and a sample-barcoded 5' primer were used in a second PCR of roughly 6 to 11 cycles. TCRdb processed the 5' RACE reads anew with MiXCR; each CDR3 protein has one entry. This sample has roughly 800,000 distinct CDR3 sequences; around 36% occur once, and the top ten carry 10% to 15%. Sequencing input: blood. The origin of the receptors is a man aged 18 to 29 in good health.

This clonotype came up a few times. This rearrangement joins TRBV12-3 or TRBV12-4 to TRBJ1-5; D is undetermined. CDR3 size: 12 residues. V dropped 8 bases and J dropped 6 bases, with 11 bases sitting between them. This CDR3 is CASGIPPQPQHF. For the CDR3, the DNA is TGTGCCAGCGGTATACCCCCTCAGCCCCAGCATTTT.

The V and J genes are TRBV7-9 and TRBJ1-1; D gene ambiguous. Trimming shortened V by 8 bases and J by 4 bases, and 11 bases separated the two germline ends. Germline V CDR1 and CDR2: SEHNR, FQNEAQ (reference sequence). The CDR3 has 12 residues. The CDR3 nucleotides read TGTGCCAGCTGCAAAGGGAGCACTGAAGCTTTCTTT. Translated, it gives CASCKGSTEAFF.

CDR3 nucleotides: TGTGCCAGCAGCTCGTTACAGGGGCTTGGGGCTGAAGCTTTCTTT. Translating gives CASSSLQGLGAEAFF. This rearrangement joins TRBV7-2 to TRBJ1-1, with TRBD1 matching 7 bases. Germline V gene sequence: CDR1 SGHTA, CDR2 FQGNSA. The J segment lost 6 bases and the V segment lost 4 bases, leaving 11 bases of the junction unmatched. The CDR3 extends over 15 amino acids.

In its sample, this clonotype was seen many times. A much larger clone is a single base away; this may be a read error. The V call is TRBV6-2 or TRBV6-3, the J call TRBJ2-5, with 8 bases aligning to TRBD1. The V and J ends lost 2 bases and 11 bases, in that order; junction bases with no gene match: 7. From germline, CDR1 is MNHEY and CDR2 SVGEGT. The CDR3 is made up of 13 amino acids. The CDR3 sequence: CASSYGETGEQYF. The CDR3 DNA sequence: TGTGCCAGCAGTTACGGGGAGACAGGGGAGCAGTACTTC.

This clonotype appeared a single time. An end of the junction does not agree with germline; a read error may underlie this. The chain couples TRBV5-4 to TRBJ2-5; maybe TRBD1 (6 bases). The better agreement between TRBJ2-7 and the DNA end casts doubt on the J call. The CDR3 totals 17 residues. Germline V gives CDR1 SGHNT, CDR2 YYREEE (reference sequence). Here the CDR3 DNA reads TGTGCCGGCAGCTTGGGGTCTTCAGTGGCAGGGGTCTACGAGCAGTACTTC. Translation: CAGSLGSSVAGVYEQYF.

This clonotype was recorded only once. The V gene is TRBV20-1, the J gene TRBJ2-5; TRBD2 matches at 10 bases. Germline CDR1 reads DFQATT; CDR2 reads SNEGSKA (reference sequence). With V trimmed by 3 bases and J by 11 bases, 12 bases remained unmatched. The CDR3 runs 14 residues. DNA of the CDR3: TGCAGTGCTAGGCTAGCGGGGGACTACAATGAGCAGTACTTC. This codes for CSARLAGDYNEQYF.

The rearrangement links TRBV20-1 to TRBJ2-7, with 7 bases fitting TRBD1. The CDR3 totals 17 residues. V trimming: 0 bases; J trimming: 1 base; junction bases outside the gene matches: 12. The V gene's germline CDR1 is DFQATT and CDR2 SNEGSKA (reference sequence). As DNA, the CDR3 is TGCAGTGCTAGAGATTGGCGGCGAGGGGGCAGGTCCTACGAGCAGTACTTC. Translation gives CSARDWRRGGRSYEQYF.

This chain uses TRBV2 with TRBJ1-5; unclear D gene. Trimming removed 4 bases from V and 9 bases from J, with 13 bases in between. The CDR3 has 13 amino acids. From germline, CDR1 is SNHLY and CDR2 FYNNEI. The DNA for the CDR3 is TGTGCCAGCAGTGTGCCCCCAGAAGGGCCCCAGCATTTT. Translating it yields CASSVPPEGPQHF.

This clonotype was counted a few times. The chain has TRBV12-3 or TRBV12-4 and TRBJ2-2, with a weak D call TRBD1 (6 bases). The CDR3 is 15 residues long. V was trimmed by 3 bases and J by 1 base, leaving 9 bases between them. The CDR3 DNA is TGTGCCAGCAGTTTTTTACAGGGGAACACCGGGGAGCTGTTTTTT. Residues: CASSFLQGNTGELFF.